This T cell receptor beta chain was recorded in a study of cytomegalovirus exposure and HLA in healthy donors. Only in-frame clones appear in the TCRdb table, and some are missing; sequencing was by immunoSEQ multiplex PCR. Among around 300,000 clones listed, over 75% were seen once. V lost 4 bases, J lost 8 bases, and 8 bases stayed unmatched. Germline-derived CDR1 and CDR2 are SGHDT and YYEEEE. The CDR3 totals 13 residues. The chain uses TRBV5-6 and TRBJ1-2; 7 nucleotides agree with TRBD1. The TCR was taken from a man younger than 40 in good health and CMV-seronegative. The sequenced sample consisted of PBMCs. CDR3 residues: CASSIGQAPGYTF. As DNA, the CDR3 is TGTGCCAGCAGCATCGGACAGGCCCCGGGCTACACCTTC.